This T cell receptor beta chain comes out of a study of early T cells in non-severe SARS-CoV-2 infection. Study as a whole: Sequencing of bulk RNA from unsorted whole blood was done, without chain pairing.

As regards this clonotype: Its antigen is currently unknown.

Study outcomes and limitations: VDJdb matching skewed toward anti-spike CD8 responses, missing private and CD4 specificities.

Each cDNA molecule carried a unique molecular identifier. MiXCR was run by TCRdb on the 5' RACE reads, yielding one entry per CDR3 protein. Of over 50,000 distinct CDR3 sequences listed, approximately 7.6% are singletons. V lost 6 bases to trimming and J lost 2 bases, with 17 bases between them. Germline values: CDR1 SEHNR, CDR2 FQNEAQ (reference sequence). This CDR3 has 15 amino acids. The TCR was taken from an adult who was a healthcare worker with PCR-confirmed SARS-CoV-2 infection or an uninfected control (not recorded which). V usage is TRBV7-9 and J usage is TRBJ2-7; perhaps TRBD1 as D (7 bases). The sample comprised whole blood. The chain's CDR3 is CASSPTGRDTYEQYF. CDR3 coding DNA: TGTGCCAGCAGTCCGACAGGGCGGGATACCTACGAGCAGTACTTC.